A selection of T cell receptor beta chains follows, all from one sample in a study of blood T cell repertoires in COVID-19. Clones were read by immunoSEQ multiplex PCR, and TCRdb kept only the in-frame ones, dropping some. This table holds 210,000 or so clones, about 83% found once. Sequencing was done on a sample of peripheral blood. The source is a woman aged 45-59 years with active or convalescent COVID-19. Each CDR3 is given with its conserved first and last residue. A D gene is named only where the DNA matches it firmly. Clone size, where shown, is once, few, many, or a class for clones that have expanded.

TRBJ2-5 | . | TRBD1 | TRBV7-3 | TGTGCCAGCAGCCGACAGGGACACCAAGAGACCCAGTACTTC | CASSRQGHQETQYF
TRBJ2-2 | . | TRBD1 | TRBV4-1 | TGCGCCAGCAGCCAAGGAGGGCCCGGGACAGGCGGTTTCGGGGAGCTGTTTTTT | CASSQGGPGTGGFGELFF
TRBJ2-1 | . | TRBD1 | TRBV28 | TGTGCCAGCAGTCTCCCGGGACAGGGAGAGGATGAGCAGTTCTTC | CASSLPGQGEDEQFF
TRBJ2-7 | once | TRBD1 | TRBV27 | TGTGCCAGCAGTTTAGCCGACAGGGGCTACGAGCAGTACTTC | CASSLADRGYEQYF
TRBJ1-2 | . | TRBD1 | TRBV18 | TGTGCCAGCTCACCAAAGACAGGGGACTATGGCTACACCTTC | CASSPKTGDYGYTF
TRBJ2-6 | . | TRBD1 | TRBV5-4 | TGTGCCAGCAGCACCCGGAAGGGGGCGGTCTCTGGGGCCAACGTCCTGACTTTC | CASSTRKGAVSGANVLTF
TRBJ1-2 | few | . | TRBV5-6 | TGTGCCAGCAGACCCGGGACATCCCTTCAAGTTAACTATGGCTACACCTTC | CASRPGTSLQVNYGYTF
TRBJ1-6 | . | . | TRBV3-1/TRBV3-2 | TGTGCCAGCAGCCAAGGGAGTCAGAATTCACCCCTCCACTTT | CASSQGSQNSPLHF
TRBJ2-7 | . | . | TRBV6-5 | TGTGCCAGCAGTCAGTCAGGTGCGTCCTACGAGCAGTACTTC | CASSQSGASYEQYF
TRBJ2-1 | . | TRBD1 | TRBV6-5 | TGTGCCAGCAGTAGGACAGGGACATCCTACAATGAGCAGTTCTTC | CASSRTGTSYNEQFF
TRBJ2-7 | . | TRBD2 | TRBV5-6 | TGTGCCAGCAGCCCTAGCGGAGTGGTCGAGCAGTACTTC | CASSPSGVVEQYF
TRBJ2-1 | . | TRBD2 | TRBV5-1 | TGCGCCAGCAGCTACGACAGACTAGCAAGTGAGCAGTTCTTC | CASSYDRLASEQFF
TRBJ2-7 | few | TRBD1 | TRBV25-1 | TGTGCCAGCAGGTCGGGACAGGGCTTAAAGCAGTACTTC | CASRSGQGLKQYF
TRBJ1-2 | . | . | TRBV9 | TGTGCCAGCAACCAGAGGGCGGGCGCACGCTACACCTTC | CASNQRAGARYTF
TRBJ1-2 | . | TRBD1 | TRBV5-1 | TGCGCCAGCAGTCCAGGGGGCTATAGTGGCTACACCTTC | CASSPGGYSGYTF
TRBJ2-3 | . | TRBD1 | TRBV28 | TGTGCCAGCAGTTTCCAGACAGGGGGCCTCACAGATACGCAGTATTTT | CASSFQTGGLTDTQYF
TRBJ1-2 | . | TRBD1 | TRBV5-1 | TGCGCCAGCAGCCTGCCGGGACAGGGGGCGGGTGGCTACACCTTC | CASSLPGQGAGGYTF
TRBJ2-1 | many | . | TRBV9 | TGTGCCAGCAGCGTAGGACTAGGCAATGAGCAGTTCTTC | CASSVGLGNEQFF
TRBJ2-1 | . | TRBD1 | TRBV5-6 | TGTGCCAGCAGCTTGACGGGACAGGGGAGAGGTGAGCAGTTCTTC | CASSLTGQGRGEQFF
TRBJ1-1 | few | . | TRBV3-1/TRBV3-2 | TGTGCCAGCAGCCAAGACAGCGGGGTTACTGAAGCTTTCTTT | CASSQDSGVTEAFF
TRBJ2-2 | . | TRBD2 | TRBV9 | TGTGCCAGCAGCGTAGAAAGCGGGAGGGTAACCGGGGAGCTGTTTTTT | CASSVESGRVTGELFF
TRBJ1-3 | . | . | TRBV28 | TGTGCCAGCAGGGAATACAGGGCGGACTCTGGAAACACCATATATTTT | CASREYRADSGNTIYF
TRBJ2-7 | . | . | TRBV28 | TGTGCCAGCAGTTTACCGAGGTCCTCAAGTCAGAACGAGCAGTACTTC | CASSLPRSSSQNEQYF
TRBJ2-1 | . | TRBD2 | TRBV14 | TGTGCCAGCAGCCGTCTCCTAGCGGGCTCCTACAATGAGCAGTTCTTC | CASSRLLAGSYNEQFF
TRBJ1-2 | once | . | TRBV30 | TGTGCCTGGAACAGTCAGGGGAACAACTATGGCTACACCTTC | CAWNSQGNNYGYTF
TRBJ1-6 | . | . | TRBV12-3/TRBV12-4 | TGTGCCAGCAGTTTAAGACAGAAGGCACCCCTCCACTTT | CASSLRQKAPLHF
TRBJ1-5 | . | . | TRBV19 | TGTGCCAGTAGTGGGAGCGGGGCTAGCAATCAGCCCCAGCATTTT | CASSGSGASNQPQHF
TRBJ2-1 | . | TRBD2 | TRBV6-5 | TGTGCCAGCATCCTGACTAGCGGGGGGGCGGTTGAGCAGTTCTTC | CASILTSGGAVEQFF
TRBJ2-2 | . | TRBD2 | TRBV10-3 | TGTGCCATCAGGTCGACTAGCGGGGTGAACACCGGGGAGCTGTTTTTT | CAIRSTSGVNTGELFF
TRBJ1-4 | . | . | TRBV2 | TGTGCCAGCAGCTTGACCGGACAAAATGAAAAACTGTTTTTT | CASSLTGQNEKLFF
TRBJ2-5 | . | TRBD2 | TRBV5-4 | TGTGCCAGCAGACCGACCGGGACTAGGGCTCGAGAGACCCAGTACTTC | CASRPTGTRARETQYF
TRBJ1-1 | . | TRBD1 | TRBV30 | TGTGCCTGGAGGGGACAGGGGAAAAACACTGAAGCTTTCTTT | CAWRGQGKNTEAFF
TRBJ2-2 | few | . | TRBV24-1 | TGTGCCACCTCCGGGACTCTAGTGAACACCGGGGAGCTGTTTTTT | CATSGTLVNTGELFF
TRBJ1-2 | . | TRBD1 | TRBV28 | TGTGCCAGCAGGAAACAGGGGGGGGACTATGGCTACACCTTC | CASRKQGGDYGYTF
TRBJ2-3 | once | . | TRBV28 | TGTGCCAGCAGCACAATCGCAGATACGCAGTATTTT | CASSTIADTQYF
TRBJ2-3 | . | TRBD2 | TRBV5-4 | TGTGCCAGCAGCTTACCCGCCGGGACTAGCGGGGAAAGCACAGATACGCAGTATTTT | CASSLPAGTSGESTDTQYF
TRBJ2-3 | . | TRBD1 | TRBV7-3 | TGTGCCAGCAGCCTCCGGGACAGGGAGGGGGATACGCAGTATTTT | CASSLRDREGDTQYF
TRBJ1-6 | . | . | TRBV28 | TGTGCCAGCAGTTTATCAGGGGCAAAATCACCCCTCCACTTT | CASSLSGAKSPLHF
TRBJ1-2 | once | TRBD1 | TRBV24-1 | TGTGCCACCAGCCCGGGACAGGGGGGCTACACCTTC | CATSPGQGGYTF
TRBJ1-1 | few | TRBD1 | TRBV7-8 | TGTGCCAGCAGCCTCGTACAGGGGGAGGGTCACCCTGAAGCTTTCTTT | CASSLVQGEGHPEAFF
TRBJ1-2 | . | . | TRBV3-1/TRBV3-2 | TGTGCCAGCAGCCAACGTTCAGGGAGGTATGGCTACACCTTC | CASSQRSGRYGYTF
TRBJ2-4 | . | TRBD1 | TRBV5-6 | TGTGCCAGCAGCTTACAGGGGGCGAAAAACATTCAGTACTTC | CASSLQGAKNIQYF
TRBJ2-1 | few | . | TRBV29-1 | TGCAGCGTTCGATGGGCCGCATCTGAGCAGTTCTTC | CSVRWAASEQFF
TRBJ2-6 | . | TRBD1 | TRBV28 | TGTGCCAGCAGCTCTCCGGACAGGGGATCTGGGGCCAACGTCCTGACTTTC | CASSSPDRGSGANVLTF
TRBJ1-5 | . | . | TRBV18 | TGTGCCAGCTCACCACTTCAGGGGTGGGATCAGCCCCAGCATTTT | CASSPLQGWDQPQHF
TRBJ1-2 | . | . | TRBV4-1 | TGCGCCAGCAGCCAAGATTCCTCCTCGACGGGCTATGGCTACACCTTC | CASSQDSSSTGYGYTF
TRBJ1-4 | once | TRBD1 | TRBV11-2 | TGTGCCAGCAGCTTACAGGGGGCACCAACTAATGAAAAACTGTTTTTT | CASSLQGAPTNEKLFF
TRBJ2-3 | . | . | TRBV5-1 | TGCGCCAGCAGCTTGGGCTTGGCGGCAGATACGCAGTATTTT | CASSLGLAADTQYF
TRBJ2-3 | . | TRBD1 | TRBV5-6 | TGTGCCAGCAGCTTCCTGGGACAGGGGGCGCAAGATACGCAGTATTTT | CASSFLGQGAQDTQYF
TRBJ1-5 | . | . | TRBV28 | TGTGCCAGCAGGGTCGATCCCCGTTCATCTGCGGAGCCCCAGCATTTT | CASRVDPRSSAEPQHF
TRBJ2-7 | . | . | TRBV7-9 | TGTGCCAGCAGCTTCCGGGACGGGAGCTCCTACGAGCAGTACTTC | CASSFRDGSSYEQYF
TRBJ1-2 | once | TRBD1 | TRBV27 | TGTGCCAGCAGGGAAACAAACGGGGACAGTACGGACACCTTC | CASRETNGDSTDTF
TRBJ1-3 | . | . | TRBV9 | TGTGCCAGCCACGCCGGACAAGGAAACACCATATATTTT | CASHAGQGNTIYF